This T cell receptor (beta chain) was recovered during a study of blood T cell repertoires in COVID-19. Study details: The samples span acute and convalescent COVID-19 from the United States, Italy and Spain. PBMCs, B-cell-depleted T cells, or T cells provided the cDNA or gDNA that made up the material.

Per germline, CDR1 MNHEY and CDR2 SVGAGI. V was pared by 4 bases and J by 0 bases, with 10 bases between. This CDR3 comprises 14 residues. As processed by the authors: The authors estimated nucleated cell counts from reference gene primer amplification. Libraries were prepared by immunoSEQ multiplex PCR; TCRdb keeps only in-frame clonotypes and omits some of them. The V and J calls and the clone size are those of that table, but D and trimming were determined from the DNA. Of approximately 190,000 clones in the sample, 84% were seen once. This sequence originates from a human donor in a cohort sampled during active COVID-19. The chain carries TRBV6-5 and TRBJ2-7; possible D gene TRBD2, 6 bases. Sequencing used peripheral blood. The CDR3 protein is CASSSKRASYEQYF. In nucleotides, the CDR3 is TGTGCCAGCAGTTCAAAGCGGGCCTCCTACGAGCAGTACTTC.